The clone carrying this TCR beta chain came up many times. The target antigen is unknown. The sample belongs to a study of T cell repertoires in cytomegalovirus infection. On the study more broadly: The authors used CMV epitopes that were HLA-C-restricted (recently identified) and HLA-B-restricted (well studied). Both CMV infection and a matching HLA type were indicated by public TCR beta signatures.

Looked up from germline, CDR1 is SGHTA and CDR2 is FQGNSA. This CDR3 contains 15 residues. J gave up 0 bases and V 8 bases, and 8 bases lay outside the gene matches. Each CDR3 protein is one row after TCRdb ran MiXCR on the reads. The table lists some 200,000 distinct CDR3 sequences, 35% to 40% of them singletons. The chain is built from TRBV7-2 and TRBJ2-3; TRBD2 matches 7 bases. The sequenced sample was CD8+ T cells from cultured PBMCs, obtained from culture after CMV antigen stimulation. This receptor was obtained from a human donor in good health (CMV status not recorded). Some clones in this sample may be carry-over from other donors' samples. This CDR3 reads CASFPLAPSTDTQYF. CDR3 nucleotide sequence: TGTGCCAGCTTTCCACTAGCGCCTAGCACAGATACGCAGTATTTT.